This section outlines one TCR beta chain sequence together with its context. The record originates from a study of blood T cell repertoires in COVID-19. Study-wide background: Sites in the United States, Italy and Spain provided acute and convalescent COVID-19 samples. Sources were T cells, B-cell-depleted T cells, or PBMCs; the material itself was cDNA or gDNA.

The CDR3 length is 13 residues. The germline V gene encodes CDR1 MNHEY and CDR2 SVGEGT. With 6 bases removed from V and 0 bases from J, the gap between germline ends came to 8 bases. Under the authors' procedure: Estimated nucleated cell counts came from reference gene primer amplification. Here immunoSEQ multiplex PCR was the method, and the copy in TCRdb shows in-frame clones only, minus some. V and J calls and clone size come straight from that table; D and trimming were deduced from the DNA. The repertoire has some 340,000 clones, less than 85% of them found once; the top ten carry 3% to 4%. This sequence originates from a woman younger than 35 with acute or convalescent COVID-19. The rearrangement uses TRBV6-2 or TRBV6-3 and TRBJ1-1; D is ambiguous. Source material: peripheral blood. CDR3 nucleotide sequence: TGTGCCAGCAGCCTGCGATTGAACACTGAAGCTTTCTTT. This translates into CASSLRLNTEAFF.